This T cell receptor (beta chain) was retrieved from a study of post-analysis software for immune sequencing data. Study at large: The courses of disease that were included comprised relapsing-remitting, secondary progressive and progressive-relapsing multiple sclerosis. Study results and caveats: Five TRBV segments, TRBV5-6, TRBV5-1 and TRBV20-1 among them, were found more frequent in patients than controls. With F measure, samples from one preparation batch clustered together strongly. Normalized Chao1 diversity in multiple sclerosis patients fell significantly below that of controls.

This clonotype was detected many times. What it binds is not known. The CDR3 runs to 13 residues. Germline values: CDR1 SQVTM, CDR2 ANQGSEA. Trimming removed 5 bases at V and 4 bases at J, with 14 bases between. The authors incorporated unique molecular identifiers into the TCR beta cDNA libraries. Out of 1 to 10 million T cells, roughly 0.5 million cDNA molecules were generated. TCRdb re-called the PCR reads with MiXCR, one entry per CDR3 protein. The sample shows over 250,000 distinct CDR3 sequences, 36% of them seen only once. The TCR was taken from a girl aged 10 to 17 with multiple sclerosis. Material: blood. The rearrangement uses TRBV29-1 and TRBJ1-2, with D possibly matching TRBD1 (6 bases). The CDR3 loop is CSVRRGERYGYTF. The CDR3 nucleotides are TGCAGCGTTCGTAGGGGGGAACGCTATGGCTACACCTTC.